The rows below give T cell receptor beta chains drawn from one sample of a study of blood T cell repertoires in COVID-19. The repertoire was sequenced with immunoSEQ multiplex PCR; TCRdb's copy has only in-frame clones and lacks some. The profile covers 130,000 or so clones, with roughly 84% appearing a single time and 1.4% to 1.5% taken by the ten largest. The source material was peripheral blood. Receptor source: a man aged 55 to 70 with acute or convalescent COVID-19. The CDR3 runs from the conserved cysteine through the conserved F or W. A D gene is named only where the DNA matches it firmly. Not every row has a clone size; where given, it reads once, few, many or a size class.

v_gene	d_gene	abundance	j_gene	CDR3aa	CDR3nt
TRBV24-1	TRBD1	-	TRBJ1-2	CATSGTGANYGYTF	TGTGCCACCAGTGGCACAGGGGCCAACTATGGCTACACCTTC
TRBV10-2	TRBD1	-	TRBJ2-5	CAILFRDREETQYF	TGCGCCATCCTATTCCGGGACAGGGAAGAGACCCAGTACTTC
TRBV9	TRBD1	-	TRBJ2-7	CASSPTGRDYEQYF	TGTGCCAGCAGCCCGACAGGGCGAGACTACGAGCAGTACTTC
TRBV29-1	-	-	TRBJ1-1	CSVRVQANTEAFF	TGCAGCGTTAGGGTACAGGCTAACACTGAAGCTTTCTTT
TRBV14	-	-	TRBJ2-1	CASSHRVSNYNEQFF	TGTGCCAGCAGCCACAGGGTTAGTAACTACAATGAGCAGTTCTTC
TRBV10-2	TRBD2	-	TRBJ2-1	CASTSSGLQFGEQFF	TGCGCCAGCACATCTAGCGGGCTACAATTCGGTGAGCAGTTCTTC
TRBV5-1	TRBD1	once	TRBJ2-7	CASSWGQTASYEQYF	TGCGCCAGCAGCTGGGGACAGACTGCCTCCTACGAGCAGTACTTC
TRBV5-4	-	-	TRBJ1-3	CASSIGLFSGNTIYF	TGTGCCAGCAGCATCGGACTCTTTTCTGGAAACACCATATATTTT
TRBV30	TRBD2	-	TRBJ2-2	CASLSGMNTGELFF	TGTGCCTCCCTTAGCGGGATGAACACCGGGGAGCTGTTTTTT
TRBV10-3	-	-	TRBJ2-1	CAISYGWLAHNNEQFF	TGTGCCATCAGTTACGGTTGGCTAGCGCACAACAATGAGCAGTTCTTC
TRBV6-5	TRBD1	-	TRBJ1-6	CASSYGTGVSPLHF	TGTGCCAGCAGTTACGGGACAGGGGTGTCACCCCTCCACTTT
TRBV12-3/TRBV12-4	-	-	TRBJ2-7	CASSSGVYEQYF	TGTGCCAGCAGTTCGGGAGTGTACGAGCAGTACTTC
TRBV6-6	TRBD1	-	TRBJ1-4	CASSYGQGYEKLFF	TGTGCCAGCAGTTACGGACAGGGATATGAAAAACTGTTTTTT
TRBV19	-	-	TRBJ1-1	CASSISVDTEAFF	TGTGCCAGTAGTATTTCGGTGGACACTGAAGCTTTCTTT
TRBV7-2	-	-	TRBJ2-1	CASSFFRDTLTGSNEQFF	TGTGCCAGCAGCTTTTTTAGGGACACTCTAACAGGCTCCAATGAGCAGTTCTTC
TRBV9	-	-	TRBJ1-3	CASSARTDSGNTIYF	TGTGCCAGCAGCGCGAGGACAGACTCTGGAAACACCATATATTTT
TRBV29-1	-	-	TRBJ2-1	CSVDSSGIYNEQFF	TGCAGCGTTGATTCATCGGGAATCTACAATGAGCAGTTCTTC
TRBV4-1	-	-	TRBJ2-3	CASSQEWQRNSDTQYF	TGCGCCAGCAGCCAAGAGTGGCAGCGGAACTCCGATACGCAGTATTTT
TRBV19	TRBD2	-	TRBJ2-1	CASVSSGGATNEQFF	TGTGCCAGTGTCTCTAGCGGGGGGGCGACCAATGAGCAGTTCTTC
TRBV4-1	TRBD2	-	TRBJ2-7	CASSQDPGRAEFYEQYF	TGCGCCAGCAGCCAAGATCCCGGGAGGGCGGAGTTCTACGAGCAGTACTTC
TRBV24-1	-	-	TRBJ1-5	CATSDQGHSRDQPQHF	TGTGCCACCAGTGACCAGGGACATTCGAGGGATCAGCCCCAGCATTTT
TRBV3-1/TRBV3-2	TRBD1	-	TRBJ1-2	CASSQGRTGGDYGYTF	TGTGCCAGCAGCCAAGGGAGGACAGGGGGCGACTATGGCTACACCTTC
TRBV9	TRBD2	-	TRBJ2-2	CASSVDSGTYTGELFF	TGTGCCAGCAGCGTAGATAGCGGGACCTACACCGGGGAGCTGTTTTTT
TRBV30	TRBD1	-	TRBJ1-5	CAWSDRWGEPQHF	TGTGCCTGGTCGGACAGGTGGGGTGAGCCCCAGCATTTT
TRBV7-9	-	once	TRBJ2-3	CASSLWADGDTQYF	TGTGCCAGCAGCTTATGGGCAGATGGAGATACGCAGTATTTT
TRBV5-1	TRBD1	-	TRBJ2-7	CASSAPGQGEYEQYF	TGCGCCAGCAGCGCCCCGGGACAGGGAGAGTACGAGCAGTACTTC
TRBV7-2	-	few	TRBJ1-1	CASSLGDIYPNTEAFF	TGTGCCAGCAGCTTAGGGGACATCTATCCGAACACTGAAGCTTTCTTT
TRBV10-3	TRBD2	-	TRBJ2-1	CAIRLAGGYNEQFF	TGTGCCATCAGACTAGCGGGAGGATACAATGAGCAGTTCTTC
TRBV6-2/TRBV6-3	TRBD2	-	TRBJ2-1	CASSGSGTSNEQFF	TGTGCCAGCAGCGGCTCCGGGACTAGCAATGAGCAGTTCTTC
TRBV19	-	-	TRBJ2-5	CASRPRDFQETQYF	TGTGCCAGTAGACCTCGGGACTTTCAAGAGACCCAGTACTTC
TRBV6-5	TRBD1	-	TRBJ2-7	CAITQPGQDYEQYF	TGTGCCATCACGCAGCCTGGACAGGACTACGAGCAGTACTTC
TRBV5-5	-	-	TRBJ1-5	CASSLKGVDQPQHF	TGTGCCAGCAGCCTGAAAGGGGTGGATCAGCCCCAGCATTTT
TRBV6-5	TRBD1	-	TRBJ1-2	CASRTGSYGYTF	TGTGCCAGCAGGACAGGGTCCTATGGCTACACCTTC
TRBV7-8	-	-	TRBJ2-7	CASSFLSYEQYF	TGTGCCAGCAGCTTCTTGAGCTACGAGCAGTACTTC
TRBV24-1	TRBD1	-	TRBJ1-5	CATRTGTGYSNQPQHF	TGTGCCACCAGAACCGGGACAGGGTACTCCAATCAGCCCCAGCATTTT
TRBV24-1	-	-	TRBJ2-3	CATSLQGTDTQYF	TGTGCCACCAGTCTACAGGGCACAGATACGCAGTATTTT
TRBV5-6	-	-	TRBJ2-4	CASSLVGVGNIQYF	TGTGCCAGCAGCTTAGTTGGAGTTGGAAACATTCAGTACTTC
TRBV6-6	TRBD1	-	TRBJ1-3	CASSRWTGSAGNTIYF	TGTGCCAGCAGTCGATGGACAGGGAGCGCTGGAAACACCATATATTTT
TRBV5-5	TRBD2	-	TRBJ2-3	CASSLVSGGADTQYF	TGTGCCAGCAGCTTGGTTAGCGGGGGTGCAGATACGCAGTATTTT
TRBV29-1	-	-	TRBJ2-5	CSVPTVNQETQYF	TGCAGCGTTCCAACAGTAAACCAAGAGACCCAGTACTTC
TRBV9	TRBD2	few	TRBJ2-7	CASSVVAGGNEQYF	TGTGCCAGCAGCGTAGTCGCGGGAGGAAACGAGCAGTACTTC
TRBV10-3	-	-	TRBJ1-2	CAISESADRFNYGYTF	TGTGCCATCAGTGAGTCGGCAGACAGATTTAACTATGGCTACACCTTC
TRBV5-6	-	-	TRBJ2-7	CASSAGSYEQYF	TGTGCCAGCAGCGCCGGGAGCTACGAGCAGTACTTC
TRBV5-6	-	few	TRBJ2-7	CASRFQGSLSYEQYF	TGTGCCAGCAGATTCCAGGGGTCCCTCTCCTACGAGCAGTACTTC
TRBV5-1	TRBD2	-	TRBJ2-1	CASSLPSSLAGGPVGNEQFF	TGCGCCAGCAGCTTGCCCTCTAGCCTAGCGGGAGGGCCTGTTGGCAATGAGCAGTTCTTC
TRBV7-3	-	-	TRBJ1-1	CASSLSSTGTEAFF	TGTGCCAGCAGCTTAAGTTCTACGGGGACTGAAGCTTTCTTT
TRBV5-1	TRBD1	-	TRBJ1-5	CASSRTGEDQPQHF	TGCGCCAGCAGCCGGACAGGGGAGGATCAGCCCCAGCATTTT
TRBV7-9	TRBD1	-	TRBJ1-4	CASSLDSGTGSEKLFF	TGTGCCAGCAGCCTCGATTCCGGGACAGGGTCTGAAAAACTGTTTTTT
TRBV5-1	TRBD1	-	TRBJ2-5	CASSRRTGVETQYF	TGCGCCAGCAGCAGACGGACAGGGGTTGAGACCCAGTACTTC
TRBV7-9	TRBD1	-	TRBJ1-1	CASSLNLQGTLNTEAFF	TGTGCCAGCAGCTTAAACCTACAGGGGACCCTGAACACTGAAGCTTTCTTT